Listed below are T cell receptor beta chains from one sample, sequenced in a study of T cell responses to AZD1222 COVID-19 vaccine. Measured with immunoSEQ multiplex PCR; TCRdb has only the in-frame clones, and not every one. The profile covers approximately 180,000 clones, with 90% to 95% appearing a single time and around 0.96% taken by the ten largest. The input for sequencing was peripheral blood, taken 28 days after the second dose of the MenACWY control vaccine. The receptors originated from an adult who received the MenACWY meningococcal vaccine as a control. CDR3s include the opening cysteine and the closing phenylalanine or tryptophan. Each record gives: D gene, clone size, V gene, J gene, CDR3 protein, CDR3 DNA. The D gene is left open where the match is weak. Clone size, where shown, is once, few, many, or a class for clones that have expanded.

D gene: .; clone size: .; V gene: TRBV6-5; J gene: TRBJ1-2; CDR3 protein: CASSQGRNYGYTF; CDR3 DNA: TGTGCCAGCAGCCAGGGACGGAACTATGGCTACACCTTC
D gene: TRBD1; clone size: .; V gene: TRBV29-1; J gene: TRBJ1-2; CDR3 protein: CSVRQGNGYTF; CDR3 DNA: TGCAGCGTGCGACAGGGGAATGGCTACACCTTC
D gene: .; clone size: .; V gene: TRBV4-1; J gene: TRBJ1-6; CDR3 protein: CASSQETQSSYNSPLHF; CDR3 DNA: TGCGCCAGCAGCCAAGAGACGCAAAGCTCCTATAATTCACCCCTCCACTTT
D gene: .; clone size: .; V gene: TRBV7-2; J gene: TRBJ2-4; CDR3 protein: CASTPGASPHIQYF; CDR3 DNA: TGTGCCAGCACCCCTGGGGCCAGCCCCCACATTCAGTACTTC
D gene: .; clone size: once; V gene: TRBV6-5; J gene: TRBJ1-1; CDR3 protein: CASNKGNTEAFF; CDR3 DNA: TGTGCCAGCAATAAAGGGAACACTGAAGCTTTCTTT
D gene: TRBD2; clone size: .; V gene: TRBV10-3; J gene: TRBJ2-1; CDR3 protein: CATGEGYNEQFF; CDR3 DNA: TGTGCCACCGGGGAGGGTTACAATGAGCAGTTCTTC
D gene: .; clone size: .; V gene: TRBV4-1; J gene: TRBJ1-1; CDR3 protein: CASSQDGTVITEAFF; CDR3 DNA: TGCGCCAGCAGCCAAGATGGCACAGTGATAACTGAAGCTTTCTTT
D gene: .; clone size: .; V gene: TRBV6-2/TRBV6-3; J gene: TRBJ2-2; CDR3 protein: CASSYNTEPGELFF; CDR3 DNA: TGTGCCAGCAGTTACAACACGGAACCCGGGGAGCTGTTTTTT
D gene: TRBD1; clone size: .; V gene: TRBV2; J gene: TRBJ2-4; CDR3 protein: CASSDRTGINIQYF; CDR3 DNA: TGTGCCAGCAGTGACAGGACAGGGATTAACATTCAGTACTTC
D gene: .; clone size: once; V gene: TRBV19; J gene: TRBJ1-2; CDR3 protein: CASSKLANYGYTF; CDR3 DNA: TGTGCCAGTAGTAAGTTAGCTAACTATGGCTACACCTTC
D gene: .; clone size: .; V gene: TRBV28; J gene: TRBJ1-5; CDR3 protein: CASKLTYSPPQHF; CDR3 DNA: TGTGCCAGCAAATTGACCTACTCCCCGCCCCAGCATTTT
D gene: .; clone size: .; V gene: TRBV2; J gene: TRBJ1-5; CDR3 protein: CASSDRGVGQPQHF; CDR3 DNA: TGTGCCAGCAGTGACAGGGGAGTAGGGCAGCCCCAGCATTTT
D gene: TRBD1; clone size: .; V gene: TRBV2; J gene: TRBJ2-1; CDR3 protein: CASTPLKGAYNEQFF; CDR3 DNA: TGTGCCAGCACCCCATTGAAGGGGGCGTACAATGAGCAGTTCTTC
D gene: TRBD1; clone size: once; V gene: TRBV19; J gene: TRBJ1-1; CDR3 protein: CASLQGRGTEAFF; CDR3 DNA: TGTGCCAGCTTACAGGGGCGAGGGACTGAAGCTTTCTTT
D gene: .; clone size: .; V gene: TRBV7-8; J gene: TRBJ2-7; CDR3 protein: CASSLDGGTYEQYF; CDR3 DNA: TGTGCCAGCAGCTTAGACGGTGGGACCTACGAGCAGTACTTC
D gene: .; clone size: few; V gene: TRBV20-1; J gene: TRBJ1-2; CDR3 protein: CSASRTVVTTF; CDR3 DNA: TGCAGTGCTTCGAGGACGGTCGTGACGACCTTC
D gene: TRBD2; clone size: .; V gene: TRBV6-4; J gene: TRBJ2-3; CDR3 protein: CASSKLAGGRDTQYF; CDR3 DNA: TGTGCCAGCAGTAAACTAGCGGGGGGGAGAGATACGCAGTATTTT
D gene: .; clone size: .; V gene: TRBV28; J gene: TRBJ1-5; CDR3 protein: CASSLGVRGHQPQHF; CDR3 DNA: TGTGCCAGCAGTTTAGGAGTCAGGGGTCATCAGCCCCAGCATTTT
D gene: .; clone size: few; V gene: TRBV5-4; J gene: TRBJ2-5; CDR3 protein: CATGASQETQYF; CDR3 DNA: TGTGCCACAGGGGCCTCCCAAGAGACCCAGTACTTC
D gene: TRBD1; clone size: .; V gene: TRBV7-2; J gene: TRBJ1-5; CDR3 protein: CASSLGGQVNQPQHF; CDR3 DNA: TGTGCCAGCAGCTTAGGGGGACAGGTCAATCAGCCCCAGCATTTT
D gene: TRBD2; clone size: .; V gene: TRBV9; J gene: TRBJ2-1; CDR3 protein: CASSSSGGAHNEQFF; CDR3 DNA: TGTGCCAGCAGCTCTAGCGGGGGGGCCCACAATGAGCAGTTCTTC